Listed below are T cell receptor beta chains from one sample, sequenced in a study of cytomegalovirus exposure and HLA in healthy donors. Sequenced by immunoSEQ multiplex PCR; TCRdb stores in-frame clones only, minus some. The sample records 90,000 or so clones, 85% being singletons. The sample consisted of PBMCs. The receptors here all came from a man younger than 35 in good health and CMV-seropositive. Each CDR3 is given with its conserved first and last residue. A D gene is named only where the DNA matches it firmly. Some rows have no size entry. The others give once, few or many, or a class for an expanded clone.

NA	TRBJ2-1	TRBV5-1	NA	TGCGCCAGCAGCTTCCGGAGACAGGACTGGCAGAGGAGCTCCTACAATGAGCAGTTCTTC	CASSFRRQDWQRSSYNEQFF
NA	TRBJ1-2	TRBV9	TRBD1	TGTGCCAGCAGCGCCGTCCTACAGGGGCCCTTCTATGGCTACACCTTC	CASSAVLQGPFYGYTF
NA	TRBJ1-5	TRBV15	NA	TGTGCCACCAGCAGAAAGAGGGGGGGCATTCAGCCCCAGCATTTT	CATSRKRGGIQPQHF
NA	TRBJ2-1	TRBV5-4	TRBD2	TGTGCCAGCAGCCCCGGGGGTGGGGGGACTAGCGTTAGTGAGCAGTTCTTC	CASSPGGGGTSVSEQFF
NA	TRBJ2-5	TRBV19	NA	TGTGCCAGTAGAAGGCGAGACAAATTTCAAGAGACCCAGTACTTC	CASRRRDKFQETQYF
NA	TRBJ2-7	TRBV30	TRBD1	TGTGCCTGGAGTAGAGGGGGCGGGTACGAGCAGTACTTC	CAWSRGGGYEQYF
NA	TRBJ1-1	TRBV29-1	TRBD1	TGCAGCGTTGGATGGACAGGGAACACTGAAGCTTTCTTT	CSVGWTGNTEAFF
NA	TRBJ1-3	TRBV30	TRBD1	TGTGCCTCCAGGACAGGGCGTGAAAACACCATATATTTT	CASRTGRENTIYF
NA	TRBJ2-1	TRBV19	TRBD2	TGTGCCAGTAGTTCGGGACTAGCGGGGGACCCGTTCTTC	CASSSGLAGDPFF
NA	TRBJ1-5	TRBV6-5	NA	TGTGCCAGCAGTTACGGGAGGGATCAGCCCCAGCATTTT	CASSYGRDQPQHF
once	TRBJ1-3	TRBV6-4	NA	TGTGCCAGCAGTGAATCCAGTACCCCTGGAAACACCATATATTTT	CASSESSTPGNTIYF
NA	TRBJ2-1	TRBV28	NA	TGTGCCAGCAGCCACGCCGGGCTAGCGCCCGAGCCCTACAATGAGCAGTTCTTC	CASSHAGLAPEPYNEQFF
few	TRBJ1-2	TRBV27	NA	TGTGCCAGCAGTCAGTCCACTAACTATGGCTACACCTTC	CASSQSTNYGYTF
NA	TRBJ1-2	TRBV5-6	TRBD1	TGTGCCAGCAGCCAGGGACAGCACCTTAACTATGGCTACACCTTC	CASSQGQHLNYGYTF
once	TRBJ2-1	TRBV6-5	TRBD2	TGTGCCAGCAGTTACCCAACTAGCGGGATAAACCGTGAGCAGTTCTTC	CASSYPTSGINREQFF
NA	TRBJ1-1	TRBV5-4	TRBD1	TGTGCCAGCAGCAACCGGGACAGGGGGCCGTACACTGAAGCTTTCTTT	CASSNRDRGPYTEAFF
NA	TRBJ1-2	TRBV27	TRBD1	TGTGCCAGCAGTTTCGGGACAGAACGGGGCTATGGCTACACCTTC	CASSFGTERGYGYTF
NA	TRBJ2-1	TRBV6-5	TRBD2	TGTGCCAGCAGCCACGGGACTAGCGGAGGCGAGCAGTTCTTC	CASSHGTSGGEQFF
NA	TRBJ1-2	TRBV5-4	NA	TGTGCCAGCAGCCCAGACAGCTTTAACTATGGCTACACCTTC	CASSPDSFNYGYTF
NA	TRBJ2-5	TRBV7-9	NA	TGTGCCAGCAGCTTAGTTATGGGGGGCCAAGAGACCCAGTACTTC	CASSLVMGGQETQYF
NA	TRBJ2-7	TRBV11-2	NA	TGTGCCAGCAGCTTATGGCAGGGGATGTACGAGCAGTACTTC	CASSLWQGMYEQYF
NA	TRBJ2-7	TRBV19	TRBD1	TGTGCCAGTAGTATAGCGGGACAGAACTCCTACGAGCAGTACTTC	CASSIAGQNSYEQYF
NA	TRBJ2-5	TRBV9	TRBD2	TGTGCCAGCAGCGTAGGAGTTAGAGGCAGCGGGGGGGAAGAGACCCAGTACTTC	CASSVGVRGSGGEETQYF
NA	TRBJ2-7	TRBV28	NA	TGTGCCACCAAGCGGGGAGGGGGCTACGAGCAGTACTTC	CATKRGGGYEQYF
NA	TRBJ1-1	TRBV2	NA	TGTGCCAGCAGTGAAGTAGGGGCGCGTCATACGAAAGCTTTCTTT	CASSEVGARHTKAFF
NA	TRBJ2-7	TRBV27	TRBD1	TGTGCCAGCAGTGGACAGGGGACTTACGAGCAGTACTTC	CASSGQGTYEQYF
NA	TRBJ2-3	TRBV11-1	NA	TGTGCCAGCAGCTCGCCGGGGTCAGATACGCAGTATTTT	CASSSPGSDTQYF
NA	TRBJ1-2	TRBV6-1	TRBD1	TGTGCCAGCATCTTTGGACAGGGAGACTATGGCTACACCTTC	CASIFGQGDYGYTF
NA	TRBJ2-5	TRBV18	TRBD2	TGTGCCAGCTCCCCGTCGCGGGGGGAAGAGACCCAGTACTTC	CASSPSRGEETQYF
NA	TRBJ1-3	TRBV11-2	TRBD1	TGTGCCAGCAGCTTGGACAGGGCGAACACCATATATTTT	CASSLDRANTIYF
once	TRBJ2-1	TRBV28	NA	TGTGCCAGCAGTTTAGGGTCGGGGGGCAACAATGAGCAGTTCTTC	CASSLGSGGNNEQFF
NA	TRBJ1-2	TRBV5-1	NA	TGCGCCAGCAGCTTCGGGGGGGCTAACTATGGCTACACCTTC	CASSFGGANYGYTF
NA	TRBJ2-1	TRBV7-2	TRBD2	TGTGCCAGCAGCTTAGACGGCGGGAGTGGGAATGAGCAGTTCTTC	CASSLDGGSGNEQFF
NA	TRBJ2-5	TRBV2	NA	TGTGCCAGCAGTAGAGACAGCCAAGAGACCCAGTACTTC	CASSRDSQETQYF
once	TRBJ2-5	TRBV5-6	NA	TGTGCCAGCAGCTTCTGGGCTTTGGGGACCCAGTACTTC	CASSFWALGTQYF
NA	TRBJ1-5	TRBV29-1	NA	TGCAGCGTGGGCTTGGGTGGCAATCAGCCCCAGCATTTT	CSVGLGGNQPQHF
many	TRBJ1-5	TRBV6-4	NA	TGTGCCAGCAAGAATGGACGGGGACTTGGGGGTTATTGGCCCCAGCATTTT	CASKNGRGLGGYWPQHF
NA	TRBJ2-5	TRBV30	TRBD2	TGTGCCTGGAGAGACCTAGGGACTAGCGGGAAAGAGACCCAGTACTTC	CAWRDLGTSGKETQYF
NA	TRBJ2-1	TRBV13	TRBD1	TGTGCCAGCAGCCCGCGGGACAGGGTAAGGTATGAGCAGTTCTTC	CASSPRDRVRYEQFF
NA	TRBJ1-1	TRBV20-1	TRBD1	TGCAGTGCTAGTACCCCGACAGGGTTT	CSASTPTGF
NA	TRBJ1-1	TRBV2	NA	TGTGCCAGCAGTTATAGTCCGAACACTGAAGCTTTCTTT	CASSYSPNTEAFF
NA	TRBJ1-3	TRBV25-1	NA	TGTGCCAGCAGTGACACATTTGGAAACACCATATATTTT	CASSDTFGNTIYF
NA	TRBJ2-1	TRBV10-2	TRBD2	TGCGCCAGCCGCGGACTAGACTCCTACAATGAGCAGTTCTTC	CASRGLDSYNEQFF
NA	TRBJ2-7	TRBV15	NA	TGTGCCACCAGTATCGGGGTCGGCTCCTACGAGCAGTACTTC	CATSIGVGSYEQYF